A single sample is the source of the 2 T cell receptor beta chains below, sequenced in a study of CD8 T cells in Susac syndrome. The RNA, about 0.5 to 1 ug, was put through reverse transcription using random hexamers. TCRdb reprocessed the immunoSEQ multiplex PCR reads via MiXCR and lists one record per CDR3 protein. The sample carries hundreds of thousands of distinct CDR3 sequences, 90% to 96% recorded once. Sequences were obtained from CD4+ T cells from PBMCs. All receptors come from a human donor with Susac syndrome.

The V gene is TRBV29-1, the J gene TRBJ2-2; 10 nucleotides match TRBD1. Per the germline V gene, CDR1 is SQVTM and CDR2 is ANQGSEA. There are 16 residues in the CDR3. Unmatched junction bases numbered 11, after V lost 6 bases and J lost 4 bases. This CDR3 is CSVGQGLGGGTGELFF. CDR3 nucleotides: TGCAGCGTGGGACAGGGGCTGGGGGGTGGCACCGGGGAGCTGTTTTTT.

The rearrangement uses TRBV15 and TRBJ2-1; D is unclear. The CDR3 is 13 amino acids. CDR1 is LNHNV and CDR2 is YYDKDF in the germline V gene (reference sequence). Trimming left V 2 bases short and J 10 bases short, with 12 bases between. The CDR3 sequence is CATSRIALREQFF. The CDR3 coding sequence is TGTGCCACCAGCAGAATCGCTTTGAGGGAGCAGTTCTTC.